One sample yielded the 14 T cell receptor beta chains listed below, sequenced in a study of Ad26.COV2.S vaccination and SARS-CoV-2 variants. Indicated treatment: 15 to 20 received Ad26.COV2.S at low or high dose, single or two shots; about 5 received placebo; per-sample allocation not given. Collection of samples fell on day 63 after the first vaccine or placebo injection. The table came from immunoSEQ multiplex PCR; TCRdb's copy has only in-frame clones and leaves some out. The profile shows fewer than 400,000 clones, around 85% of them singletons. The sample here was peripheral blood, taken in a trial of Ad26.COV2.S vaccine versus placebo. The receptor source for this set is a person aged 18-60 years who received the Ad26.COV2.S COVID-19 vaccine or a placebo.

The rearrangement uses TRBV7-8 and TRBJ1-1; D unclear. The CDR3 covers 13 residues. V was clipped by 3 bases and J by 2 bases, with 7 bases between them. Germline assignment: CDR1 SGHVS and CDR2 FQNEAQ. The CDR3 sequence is CASSFDSNTEAFF. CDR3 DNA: TGTGCCAGCAGCTTCGATTCAAACACTGAAGCTTTCTTT.

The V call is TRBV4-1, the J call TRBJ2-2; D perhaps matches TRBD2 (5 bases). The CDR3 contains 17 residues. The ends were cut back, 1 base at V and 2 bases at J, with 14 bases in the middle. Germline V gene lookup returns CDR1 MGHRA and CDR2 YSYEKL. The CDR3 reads CASSQVRGPDNTGELFF. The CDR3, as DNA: TGCGCCAGCAGCCAAGTACGCGGGCCAGACAACACCGGGGAGCTGTTTTTT.

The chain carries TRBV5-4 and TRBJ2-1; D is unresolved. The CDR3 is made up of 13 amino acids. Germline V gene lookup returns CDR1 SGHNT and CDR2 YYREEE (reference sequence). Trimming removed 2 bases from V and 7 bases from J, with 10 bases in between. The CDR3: CASSFSDANEQFF. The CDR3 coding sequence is TGTGCCAGCAGCTTTTCGGATGCGAATGAGCAGTTCTTC.

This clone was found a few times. The DNA for the CDR3 is TGTGCCAGCAGTTTTTACTTCGCTGAAGCTTTCTTT. Amino acid sequence: CASSFYFAEAFF. This chain connects TRBV28 to TRBJ1-1; D unresolved. The CDR3 covers 12 residues. From germline, CDR1 is MDHEN and CDR2 SYDVKM. Deletions cut 3 bases from V and 6 bases from J, with 8 bases between.

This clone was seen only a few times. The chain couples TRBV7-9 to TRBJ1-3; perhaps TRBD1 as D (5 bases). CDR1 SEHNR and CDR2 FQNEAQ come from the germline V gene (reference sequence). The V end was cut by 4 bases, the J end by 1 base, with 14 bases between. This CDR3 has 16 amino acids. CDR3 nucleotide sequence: TGTGCCAGCAGCTGGGGCGGGGGTGTATCTGGAAACACCATATATTTT. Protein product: CASSWGGGVSGNTIYF.

CDR3 residues: CASSLLRGVNEKLFF. The CDR3 bases are TGTGCCAGCAGCTTGCTGAGGGGGGTGAATGAAAAACTGTTTTTT. The chain combines TRBV7-9 with TRBJ1-4; D perhaps matches TRBD1 (6 bases). The CDR3 has 15 amino acids. Trimming took 3 bases from V and 5 from J, leaving 13 bases between them. Germline lookup yields CDR1 SEHNR and CDR2 FQNEAQ (reference sequence). Supplemented by reference TRBV7-9 and TRBJ1-4, the full variable domain reads DTGVSQNPRHKITKRGQNVTFRCDPISEHNRLYWYRQTLGQGPEFLTYFQNEAQLEKSRLLSDRFSAERPKGSFSTLEIQRTEQGDSAMYLCASSLLRGVNEKLFFGSGTQLSVL.

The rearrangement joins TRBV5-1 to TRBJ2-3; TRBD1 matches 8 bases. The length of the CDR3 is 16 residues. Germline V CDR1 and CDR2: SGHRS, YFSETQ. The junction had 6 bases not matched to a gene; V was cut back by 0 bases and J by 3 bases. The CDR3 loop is CASSLGAGGETDTQYF. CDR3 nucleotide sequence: TGCGCCAGCAGCTTGGGAGCAGGGGGCGAGACAGATACGCAGTATTTT.

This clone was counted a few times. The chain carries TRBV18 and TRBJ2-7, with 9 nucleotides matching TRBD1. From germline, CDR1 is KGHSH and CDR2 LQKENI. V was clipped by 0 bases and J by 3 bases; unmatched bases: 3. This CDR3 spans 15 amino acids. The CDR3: CASSPPMGQGYEQYF. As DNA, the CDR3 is TGTGCCAGCTCACCACCGATGGGACAGGGCTACGAGCAGTACTTC.

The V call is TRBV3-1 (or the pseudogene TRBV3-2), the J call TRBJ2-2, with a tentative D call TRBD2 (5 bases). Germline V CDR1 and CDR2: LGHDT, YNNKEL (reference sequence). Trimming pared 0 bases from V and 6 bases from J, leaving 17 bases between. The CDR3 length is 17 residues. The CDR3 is CASSQDLRALRPGELFF. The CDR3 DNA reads TGTGCCAGCAGCCAAGATCTGCGGGCGCTCCGACCCGGGGAGCTGTTTTTT.

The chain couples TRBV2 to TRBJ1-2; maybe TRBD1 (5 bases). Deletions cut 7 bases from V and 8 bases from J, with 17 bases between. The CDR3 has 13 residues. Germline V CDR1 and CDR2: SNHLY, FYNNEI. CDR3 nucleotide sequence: TGTGCCAGCAATTCGTTACAGGAGATGGGCTACACCTTC. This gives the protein CASNSLQEMGYTF.

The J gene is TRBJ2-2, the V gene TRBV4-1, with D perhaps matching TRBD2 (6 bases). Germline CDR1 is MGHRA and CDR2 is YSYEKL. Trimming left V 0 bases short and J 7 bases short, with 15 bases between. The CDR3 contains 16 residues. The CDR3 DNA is TGCGCCAGCAGCCAAGATAAGTGGGGGGATGACGGGGAGCTGTTTTTT. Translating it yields CASSQDKWGDDGELFF.

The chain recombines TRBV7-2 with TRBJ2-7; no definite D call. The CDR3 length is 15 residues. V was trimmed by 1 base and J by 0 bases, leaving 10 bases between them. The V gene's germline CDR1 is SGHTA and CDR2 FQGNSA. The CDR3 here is CASSLGILPSYEQYF. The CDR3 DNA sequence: TGTGCCAGCAGCTTAGGAATCCTCCCCTCCTACGAGCAGTACTTC.

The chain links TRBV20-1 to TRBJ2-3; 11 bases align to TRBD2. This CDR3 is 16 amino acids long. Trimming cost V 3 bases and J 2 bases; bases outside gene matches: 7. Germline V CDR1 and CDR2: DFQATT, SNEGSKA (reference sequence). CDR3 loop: CSASRRLAGITDTQYF. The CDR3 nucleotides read TGCAGTGCTAGTAGACGACTAGCGGGGATCACAGATACGCAGTATTTT.

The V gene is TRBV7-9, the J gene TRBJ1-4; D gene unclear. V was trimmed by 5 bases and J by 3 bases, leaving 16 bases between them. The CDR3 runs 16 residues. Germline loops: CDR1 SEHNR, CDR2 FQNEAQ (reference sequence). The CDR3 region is CASSPPLGLANEKLFF. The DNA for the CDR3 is TGTGCCAGCAGCCCCCCCTTGGGCCTCGCTAATGAAAAACTGTTTTTT.